This T cell receptor (beta chain) came from a study of cytomegalovirus exposure and HLA in healthy donors. In the PCR, 60 Vbeta and 13 Jbeta primers were used. Profiled with immunoSEQ multiplex PCR; TCRdb holds only in-frame clones, not every one. The sample shows 60,000 to 90,000 clones, 60% to 70% of them seen only once. The trim removed 6 bases at V and 4 bases at J, leaving 5 bases unmatched. CDR1 and CDR2 (germline): LNHDA, SQIVND (reference sequence). This CDR3 has 14 residues. Sequencing was performed on PBMCs. This TCR came from a man aged 40-50 years in good health and CMV-seropositive. The V gene is TRBV19, the J gene TRBJ2-2, with 7 bases that match TRBD2. CDR3 protein: CASRVPGGTGELFF. The CDR3 DNA is TGTGCCAGTAGAGTTCCGGGGGGCACCGGGGAGCTGTTTTTT.